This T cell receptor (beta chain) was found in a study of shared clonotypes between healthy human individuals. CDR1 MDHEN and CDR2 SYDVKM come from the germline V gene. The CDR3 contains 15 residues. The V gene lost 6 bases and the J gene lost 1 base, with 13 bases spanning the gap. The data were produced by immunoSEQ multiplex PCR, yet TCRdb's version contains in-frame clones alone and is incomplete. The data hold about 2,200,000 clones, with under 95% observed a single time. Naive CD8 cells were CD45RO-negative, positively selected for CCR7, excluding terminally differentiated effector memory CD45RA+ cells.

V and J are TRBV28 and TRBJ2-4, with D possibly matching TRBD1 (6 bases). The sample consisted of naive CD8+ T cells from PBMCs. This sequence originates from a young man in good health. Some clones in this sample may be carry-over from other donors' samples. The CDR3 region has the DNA TGTGCCAGCAGCCAACAGGGCTATGCCAAAAACATTCAGTACTTC. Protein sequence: CASSQQGYAKNIQYF.